What follows are 30 T cell receptor beta chains derived from one specimen sequenced in a study of CXCR3-negative and CXCR3-positive naive CD8 T cells. UMI labels and 5' RACE were used to prepare the TRB cDNA libraries. Reanalyzing the 5' RACE reads, TCRdb keeps one entry per CDR3 protein, without DNA. The clone table shows 75,000 to 95,000 distinct CDR3 sequences, with the ten largest holding roughly 1.1%. Sample: naive CXCR3- CD8+ T cells from blood. Subset denoted: CD45RO-CCR7+CD27+CD95- naive CD8+ T cells lacking CXCR3 (TNR3-). Receptor source: a human donor in good health. Some clones in this sample may be carry-over from other donors' samples.

The CDR3 region is CASRGGTGLSQYF. The chain employs TRBV12-3 or TRBV12-4 and TRBJ2-7; there is no DNA to check the TCRdb D call of TRBD1. The CDR3 has 13 amino acids.

V and J are TRBV7-9 and TRBJ1-1; the D call of TRBD1 rests on TCRdb alone, since no DNA is present to check it. CDR1 and CDR2 (germline): SEHNR, FQNEAQ (reference sequence). This CDR3 comprises 13 residues. This CDR3 reads CASSPPGATEAFF.

This chain links TRBV7-3 with TRBJ2-3; TCRdb outputs TRBD2, but without DNA this stays unchecked. Germline loops: CDR1 SGHTA, CDR2 FQGTGA. The length of the CDR3 is 17 residues. The CDR3 spells CASSFHEKTSGGDTQYF.

The chain is built from TRBV7-6 and TRBJ2-7; with no DNA, the TCRdb D assignment of TRBD2 cannot be verified. The CDR3 runs 14 residues. Per the germline V gene, CDR1 is SGHVS and CDR2 is FNYEAQ. Here the CDR3 reads CASSPSGLAGEQYF.

V usage is TRBV28 and J usage is TRBJ2-3; TCRdb designates TRBD2, a call that cannot be tested without DNA. Per the germline V gene, CDR1 is MDHEN and CDR2 is SYDVKM. The CDR3 contains 15 residues. This CDR3 reads CASSLPPSVLDTQYF.

The chain couples TRBV4-3 to TRBJ1-1. The CDR3 covers 16 residues. Germline CDR1 and CDR2: LGHNA and YSLEER. This CDR3 reads CASSQDRTSMNTEAFF.

The chain links TRBV9 to TRBJ1-2; TCRdb's D call, TRBD1, is unchecked because there is no DNA. CDR1 and CDR2 from the germline V gene are SGDLS and YYNGEE. There are 14 residues in the CDR3. This chain's CDR3 is CASSVLQGAYGYTF.

The V and J genes are TRBV14 and TRBJ2-5; TCRdb's assignment of TRBD1 cannot be checked, as there is no DNA. The germline V gene has CDR1 SGHDN and CDR2 FVKESK. The CDR3 is made up of 16 amino acids. The CDR3 protein is CASSPTGTGVQETQYF.

The rearrangement links TRBV20-1 to TRBJ1-1; with no DNA, the TCRdb D assignment of TRBD1 cannot be verified. The CDR3 loop spans 14 amino acids. Germline V gene sequence: CDR1 DFQATT, CDR2 SNEGSKA (reference sequence). CDR3 region: CSASPPDRNTEAFF.

V is TRBV30 and J is TRBJ2-7; the D call from TCRdb, TRBD2, cannot be confirmed without DNA. CDR3 length: 13 residues. Per germline, CDR1 GTSNPN and CDR2 SVGIG (reference sequence). CDR3 amino acids: CAWGVDFHYEQYF.

This chain connects TRBV6-2 or TRBV6-3 to TRBJ1-2. CDR1 is MNHEY, CDR2 SVGEGT, per germline. The length of the CDR3 is 13 residues. CDR3 amino acids: CASSTGLYYGYTF.

The V and J genes are TRBV29-1 and TRBJ1-1; with no DNA, the TCRdb D assignment of TRBD1 cannot be verified. Germline V gives CDR1 SQVTM, CDR2 ANQGSEA. There are 13 residues in the CDR3. The CDR3 region is CSAQTDANTEAFF.

The chain couples TRBV29-1 to TRBJ1-4; with no DNA, the TCRdb D assignment of TRBD1 cannot be verified. The CDR3 extends over 13 amino acids. The V gene's germline CDR1 is SQVTM and CDR2 ANQGSEA. The CDR3 loop reads CSARQPPHEKLFF.

The gene calls are TRBV3-1 and TRBJ2-7. CDR3 length: 16 residues. CDR1 and CDR2 from the germline V gene are LGHDT and YNNKEL (reference sequence). The CDR3 reads CASSQGWTGSSYEQYF.

The CDR3 is CASSLDVGGSYNEQFF. The chain recombines TRBV7-2 with TRBJ2-1. Per germline, CDR1 SGHTA and CDR2 FQGNSA. CDR3 length equals 16 residues.

V gene TRBV9 combines with J gene TRBJ2-7. Germline loops: CDR1 SGDLS, CDR2 YYNGEE. CDR3 length equals 15 residues. CDR3 sequence: CASSATGSTSYEQYF.

The rearrangement joins TRBV27 to TRBJ2-1; as DNA is missing, the TRBD2 call by TCRdb cannot be tested. The V gene's germline CDR1 is MNHEY and CDR2 SMNVEV (reference sequence). The CDR3 extends over 14 amino acids. This CDR3 is CASTTSGGAHEQFF.

The V and J genes are TRBV29-1 and TRBJ2-3. Germline CDR1 reads SQVTM; CDR2 reads ANQGSEA. CDR3 length equals 11 residues. The CDR3 protein is CSVAGPDTQYF.

CDR3 sequence reads: CSAEGLAGDQRSSYNEQFF. The chain links TRBV29-1 to TRBJ2-1; the TCRdb call, TRBD2, lacks DNA for checking. Germline assignment: CDR1 SQVTM and CDR2 ANQGSEA. CDR3 length: 19 residues.

CDR3 loop: CASSLNLGTGDGYTF. The chain uses TRBV6-6 and TRBJ1-2; lacking DNA, the TRBD1 call made by TCRdb goes unchecked. The CDR3 extends over 15 amino acids. Germline values: CDR1 MNHNY, CDR2 SVGAGI (reference sequence).

The rearrangement links TRBV12-3 or TRBV12-4 to TRBJ2-1; TCRdb designates TRBD1, a call that cannot be tested without DNA. CDR3 length equals 17 residues. This chain's CDR3 is CASSTPQGVSSYNEQFF.

The genes are TRBV7-6 and TRBJ2-5. Looked up from germline, CDR1 is SGHVS and CDR2 is FNYEAQ. The CDR3 spans 12 residues. The chain's CDR3 is CASSLVRETQYF.

The rearrangement uses TRBV7-9 and TRBJ1-2. Germline V lookup: CDR1 SEHNR, CDR2 FQNEAQ (reference sequence). There are 18 residues in the CDR3. The CDR3 sequence is CASSLNVIEGPANYGYTF.

The rearrangement joins TRBV12-3 or TRBV12-4 to TRBJ1-1. The CDR3 consists of 12 residues. CDR3 amino acids: CASSPSQWEAFF.

The V call is TRBV6-2 or TRBV6-3, the J call TRBJ2-3. CDR3 length: 11 amino acids. Germline V gene data show CDR1 as MNHEY and CDR2 as SVGEGT. The CDR3 sequence is CASSYGTTQYF.

The chain uses TRBV6-1 and TRBJ2-7; as DNA is missing, the TRBD2 call by TCRdb cannot be tested. Germline V gene sequence: CDR1 MNHNS, CDR2 SASEGT. This CDR3 has 16 amino acids. CDR3: CASSPQLTSGTYEQYF.

The chain joins TRBV30 to TRBJ1-2. This CDR3 contains 12 residues. Per germline, CDR1 GTSNPN and CDR2 SVGIG (reference sequence). The chain's CDR3 is CAWSENNYGYTF.

The chain links TRBV11-2 to TRBJ2-2; TCRdb outputs TRBD1, but without DNA this stays unchecked. From germline, CDR1 is SGHAT and CDR2 FQNNGV. This CDR3 is 15 amino acids long. This chain's CDR3 is CASSLFPGDTGELFF.

The chain couples TRBV30 to TRBJ1-1. Looked up from germline, CDR1 is GTSNPN and CDR2 is SVGIG (reference sequence). The CDR3 is 13 amino acids. CDR3 loop: CAWDLMGNTEAFF. Combining the CDR3 with reference TRBV30 and TRBJ1-1 gives the whole variable domain SQTIHQWPATLVQPVGSPLSLECTVEGTSNPNLYWYRQAAGRGLQLLFYSVGIGQISSEVPQNLSASRPQDRQFILSSKKLLLSDSGFYLCAWDLMGNTEAFFGQGTRLTVV.

The chain is built from TRBV4-3 and TRBJ2-7. Germline V gene sequence: CDR1 LGHNA, CDR2 YSLEER. The length of the CDR3 is 15 residues. The CDR3 is CASSQARNDPYEQYF.